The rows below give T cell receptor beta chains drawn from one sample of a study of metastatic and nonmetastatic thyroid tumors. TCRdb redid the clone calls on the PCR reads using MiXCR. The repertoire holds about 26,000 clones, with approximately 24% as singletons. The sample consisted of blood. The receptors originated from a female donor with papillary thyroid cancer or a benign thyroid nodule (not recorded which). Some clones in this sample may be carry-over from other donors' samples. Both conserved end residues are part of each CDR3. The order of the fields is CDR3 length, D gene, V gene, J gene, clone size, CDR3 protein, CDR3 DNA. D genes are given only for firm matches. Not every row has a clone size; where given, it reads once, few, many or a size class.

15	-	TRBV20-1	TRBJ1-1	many	CSARDSGGMHTEAFF	TGCAGTGCTAGAGATTCAGGAGGGATGCACACTGAAGCTTTCTTT
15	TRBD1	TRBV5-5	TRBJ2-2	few	CASSRGTGSSGELFF	TGTGCCAGCAGCCGGGGGACAGGGTCGTCGGGGGAGCTGTTTTTT
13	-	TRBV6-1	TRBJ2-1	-	CASSTPGGYEQLF	TGTGCCAGCAGCACCCCCGGGGGCTATGAGCAGTTATTC
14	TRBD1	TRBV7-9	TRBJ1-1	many	CASSLTGTDSEAFF	TGTGCCAGCAGCTTGACAGGGACCGACTCGGAAGCTTTCTTT
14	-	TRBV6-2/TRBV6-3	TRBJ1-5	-	CASKRTQRDQPQHF	TGTGCCAGCAAAAGGACGCAGCGGGATCAGCCGCAGCATTTT
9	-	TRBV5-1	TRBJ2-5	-	CASPKARDF	TGCGCCAGCCCAAAGGCCCGGGACTTC
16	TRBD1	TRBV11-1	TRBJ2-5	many	CASSAPRDRAAETQYF	TGTGCCAGCAGCGCCCCTCGGGACAGGGCGGCGGAGACCCAGTACTTC
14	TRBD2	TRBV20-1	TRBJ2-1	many	CSASGGGTYNEQFF	TGCAGTGCTAGCGGGGGGGGGACCTACAATGAGCAGTTCTTC
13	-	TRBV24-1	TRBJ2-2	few	CATSDPPAGDLFF	TGTGCCACCAGTGACCCCCCCGCCGGGGATCTGTTTTTT
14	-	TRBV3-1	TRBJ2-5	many	CASSEFGTQETQYF	TGTGCCAGCAGCGAGTTCGGGACCCAAGAGACCCAGTACTTC
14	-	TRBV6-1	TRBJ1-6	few	CATRSGGPNSPLHF	TGTGCCACCCGCAGCGGGGGGCCTAATTCACCCCTCCACTTT
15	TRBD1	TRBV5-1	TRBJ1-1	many	CASSGSLTGGTEAFF	TGCGCCAGCAGCGGATCCCTGACAGGGGGCACTGAAGCTTTCTTT
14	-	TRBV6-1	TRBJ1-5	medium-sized	CASSYKQIPQPQHF	TGTGCCAGCAGCTACAAACAGATTCCTCAGCCCCAGCATTTT
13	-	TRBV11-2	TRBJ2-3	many	CASSFTGSDTQYF	TGTGCCAGCAGCTTCACAGGGTCAGATACGCAGTATTTT
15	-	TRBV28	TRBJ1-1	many	CASSFFLAGNTEAFF	TGTGCCAGCAGTTTTTTTCTGGCGGGGAACACTGAAGCTTTCTTT
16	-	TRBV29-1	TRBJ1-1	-	CSVGALAGCRNTEAFF	TGCAGCGTTGGTGCGTTAGCAGGGTGTAGGAACACTGAAGCTTTCTTT
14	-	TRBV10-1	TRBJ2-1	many	CASSGSGGRNEQFF	TGCGCCAGCAGTGGAAGTGGGGGGCGCAATGAGCAGTTCTTC
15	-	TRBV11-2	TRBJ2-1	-	CASSQSRTDYNEQFF	TGTGCCAGCAGCCAGAGTCGGACAGACTACAATGAGCAGTTCTTC
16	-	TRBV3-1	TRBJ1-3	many	CASSNPDRTSGNTIYF	TGTGCCAGCAGTAATCCCGACCGAACCTCTGGAAACACCATATATTTT
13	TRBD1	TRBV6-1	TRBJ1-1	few	CASLGGVGTEDLF	TGTGCCAGTTTAGGGGGCGTCGGAACTGAAGATTTATTT
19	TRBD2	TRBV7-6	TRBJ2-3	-	CASSLALAGGSPLTDTQYF	TGTGCCAGCAGCTTAGCCCTAGCGGGAGGATCGCCCCTCACAGATACGCAGTATTTT
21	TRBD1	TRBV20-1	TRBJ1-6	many	CSARDLATGTEGSSYNSPLHF	TGCAGTGCTAGAGATCTCGCAACCGGGACAGAGGGCAGCTCCTATAATTCACCCCTCCACTTT
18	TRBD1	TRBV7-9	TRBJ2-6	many	CASRGPGQGPDGANVLTF	TGTGCCAGCAGGGGGCCGGGACAGGGGCCGGATGGGGCCAACGTCCTGACTTTC
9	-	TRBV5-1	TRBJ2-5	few	CASPTARYF	TGCGCCAGCCCAACGGCCCGGTACTTC
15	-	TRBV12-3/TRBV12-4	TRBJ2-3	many	CASRGSAASTDTQYF	TGTGCCAGCAGGGGTAGCGCCGCTAGCACAGATACGCAGTATTTT
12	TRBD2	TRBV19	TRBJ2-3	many	CASSSGRAGKYF	TGTGCCAGCAGTAGCGGGAGGGCCGGCAAGTATTTT
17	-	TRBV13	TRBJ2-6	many	CASELTGRLSGANVLTF	TGTGCCAGCGAACTAACAGGCCGCCTCTCTGGGGCCAACGTCCTGACTTTC
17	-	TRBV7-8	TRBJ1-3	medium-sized	CASSLDNIGRPGNTIYF	TGTGCCAGCAGCTTAGACAATATCGGGCGGCCTGGAAACACCATATATTTT
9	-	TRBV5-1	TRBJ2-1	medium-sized	CASSLGQFF	TGCGCCAGCAGCTTAGGTCAGTTCTTC
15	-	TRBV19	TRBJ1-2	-	CASSKVADFNYGYTF	TGTGCCAGTAGTAAGGTGGCAGACTTTAACTATGGCTACACCTTC
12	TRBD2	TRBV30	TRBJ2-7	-	CAWNGGRGEQYF	TGTGCCTGGAACGGGGGGAGGGGCGAGCAGTACTTC
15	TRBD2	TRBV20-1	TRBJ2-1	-	CSARDCAGGPLLQFF	TGCAGTGCTAGAGATTGCGCGGGAGGGCCCCTTCTGCAGTTCTTC
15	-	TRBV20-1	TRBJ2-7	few	CSARETGAGPAEQYF	TGCAGTGCTAGAGAAACGGGGGCAGGCCCGGCGGAGCAGTACTTC
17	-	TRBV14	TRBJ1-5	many	CASSQSGANQGSRPQHF	TGTGCCAGCAGCCAGTCAGGAGCGAATCAAGGGTCCAGGCCCCAGCATTTT
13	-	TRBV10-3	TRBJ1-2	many	CAISARDGYGYTF	TGTGCCATCAGTGCCAGGGACGGCTATGGCTACACCTTC
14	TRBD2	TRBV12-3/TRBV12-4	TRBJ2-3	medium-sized	CASTWTSSIDTQYF	TGTGCCAGCACCTGGACTAGCTCCATAGATACGCAGTATTTT
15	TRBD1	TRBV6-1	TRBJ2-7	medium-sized	CASSTLTGGLDEQYF	TGTGCCAGCAGTACCTTGACAGGGGGGTTAGACGAGCAGTACTTC
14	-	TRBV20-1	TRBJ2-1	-	CSSRIVGVRDEQFF	TGCAGTTCCCGAATAGTGGGAGTTAGGGATGAGCAGTTCTTC
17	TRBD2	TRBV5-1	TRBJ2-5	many	CASSLGRGLAGVETQYF	TGCGCCAGCAGCTTGGGGCGGGGCCTAGCGGGAGTGGAGACCCAGTACTTC
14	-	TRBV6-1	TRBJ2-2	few	CASRSGQNTGELFF	TGTGCCAGCAGATCAGGGCAAAACACCGGGGAGCTGTTTTTT
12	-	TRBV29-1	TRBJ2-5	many	CSVEEGRETQYF	TGCAGCGTTGAAGAAGGGCGGGAGACCCAGTACTTC
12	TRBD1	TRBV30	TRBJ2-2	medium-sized	CAWARGRRELFF	TGTGCCTGGGCCAGGGGGCGGCGGGAGCTGTTTTTT
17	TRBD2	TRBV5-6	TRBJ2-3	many	CASSLLTSGRDTDTQYF	TGTGCCAGCAGCCTACTGACTAGCGGGAGGGACACAGATACGCAGTATTTT
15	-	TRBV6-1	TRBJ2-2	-	CASISGRRNTGELFF	TGTGCCAGCATCTCAGGCAGACGAAACACCGGGGAGCTGTTTTTT
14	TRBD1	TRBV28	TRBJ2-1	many	CASSGDREYNEQFF	TGTGCCAGCAGTGGGGACAGGGAATACAATGAGCAGTTCTTC
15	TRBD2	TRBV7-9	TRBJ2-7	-	CASSLAASGASEQYF	TGTGCCAGCAGCTTAGCGGCTAGCGGGGCAAGCGAGCAGTACTTC
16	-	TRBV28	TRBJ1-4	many	CASSLTGRGSNEKLFF	TGTGCCAGCAGTTTAACGGGTAGAGGTTCTAATGAAAAACTGTTTTTT
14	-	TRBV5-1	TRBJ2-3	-	CASNGGSSTDTQYF	TGCGCCAGCAATGGTGGGTCTAGCACAGATACGCAGTATTTT
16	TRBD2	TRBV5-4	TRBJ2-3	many	CASSSLAGGRADTQYF	TGTGCCAGCAGCTCCCTAGCGGGAGGAAGGGCAGATACGCAGTATTTT
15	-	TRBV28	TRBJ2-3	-	CASRGRPPPTDTQYF	TGTGCCAGCAGAGGCCGCCCCCCCCCCACAGATACGCAGTATTTT
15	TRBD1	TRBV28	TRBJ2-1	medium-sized	CASSPSGQGKGEQFF	TGTGCCAGCAGCCCCTCGGGACAGGGGAAAGGTGAGCAGTTCTTC
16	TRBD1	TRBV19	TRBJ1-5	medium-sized	CASTPQGQGYYQPQHF	TGTGCCAGTACCCCCCAGGGACAGGGGTACTATCAGCCCCAGCATTTT
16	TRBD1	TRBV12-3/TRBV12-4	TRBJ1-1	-	CATSPGQGARLTEAFF	TGTGCCACCAGTCCCGGACAGGGGGCGCGTTTAACTGAAGCTTTCTTT
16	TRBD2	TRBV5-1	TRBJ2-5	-	CASSLGPSGYQDTQYF	TGCGCCAGCAGCTTGGGTCCTAGCGGTTACCAAGATACCCAGTACTTC
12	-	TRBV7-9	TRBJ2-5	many	CASSFREETQYF	TGTGCCAGCAGCTTCCGAGAAGAGACCCAGTACTTC
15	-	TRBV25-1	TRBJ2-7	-	CASSEFSGAPQEQYF	TGTGCCAGCAGTGAATTTTCGGGAGCGCCGCAGGAGCAGTACTTC
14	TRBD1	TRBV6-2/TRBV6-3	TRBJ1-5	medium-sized	CASSGQVSNQPQHF	TGTGCCAGCAGTGGACAGGTTAGCAATCAGCCCCAGCATTTT
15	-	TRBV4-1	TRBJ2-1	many	CASSQDAQGSDEQFF	TGCGCCAGCAGCCAAGATGCGCAGGGAAGCGATGAGCAGTTCTTC
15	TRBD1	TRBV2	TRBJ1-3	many	CASSDNRGPGNTIYF	TGTGCCAGCAGTGACAACAGGGGGCCTGGAAACACCATATATTTT